The present T cell receptor beta chain was sequenced within a study of tumor-infiltrating lymphocytes in primary liver carcinoma. Study overall: Patients had primary liver carcinoma treated by surgical resection. Both sexes were represented among patients, who were 30 to 69 years old. Study observations and caveats: Tumor specimens were characterized by a significantly higher top-250-clone fraction than blood (p = 0.039).

Germline DNA was extracted alongside blood RNA, which was obtained from unsorted whole blood. The V end was cut by 5 bases, the J end by 5 bases, with 22 bases between. CDR1 is MNHEY, CDR2 SVGEGT, per germline. This CDR3 comprises 17 residues. This clonotype is a singleton in its sample. Its matching antigen is unknown. TCR beta cDNA was reverse-transcribed from around 0.55 ug of total RNA. The reaction used a constant-region primer and ProtoScript II reverse transcriptase. Researchers made the TCR beta libraries by running three nested multiplex PCR rounds with slightly modified ARM-PCR. For approximately 11 cycles apiece, the opening two PCR rounds ran with TRBV1-TRBV30 forward primers and a C-beta reverse primer. Via MiXCR, TCRdb re-called the multiplex PCR reads, giving one row per CDR3 protein. Among 150,000 to 200,000 distinct CDR3 sequences listed, 50% to 75% were seen once.

This clonotype was sampled from a man in his forties or fifties with primary liver carcinoma and hepatitis B virus infection. Sequenced material: peripheral blood. The chain has TRBV6-2 or TRBV6-3 and TRBJ1-5; no clear D gene. The CDR3 DNA follows: TGTGCCAGCAGTCACACCAAATTGGGCCCTACCTATCAGCCCCAGCATTTT. This encodes CASSHTKLGPTYQPQHF.